This T cell receptor beta chain is from a study of T cell changes during pregnancy in multiple sclerosis. The V gene end was trimmed by 6 bases and the J gene end by 2 bases; junction bases not matched to a gene: 10. This CDR3 contains 14 residues. Germline V CDR1 and CDR2: SQVTM, ANQGSEA. The data were produced by immunoSEQ multiplex PCR, yet TCRdb's version contains in-frame clones alone and is incomplete. Of roughly 83,000 clones listed, 91% are singletons. This chain links TRBV29-1 with TRBJ2-7, with 7 nucleotides matching TRBD2. The TCR sequence derives from a female donor in good health, serving as a control in a pregnancy study. Some clones in this sample may be carry-over from other donors' samples. The sample here was PBMCs, taken in the first trimester of pregnancy. The CDR3 region is CSVQAGDFTYEQYF. In nucleotides, the CDR3 is TGCAGCGTCCAGGCGGGGGACTTCACCTACGAGCAGTACTTC.